The present T cell receptor (beta chain) was sequenced within a study of monozygotic twins with inflammatory bowel disease. Whole-study findings and limits: On the inverse Simpson index, IBD patients scored lower for TCRbeta diversity than healthy co-twins.

Reprocessing the 5' RACE reads, TCRdb reports a single entry for every CDR3 protein and omits DNA. With approximately 400,000 distinct CDR3 sequences in the sample, the ten largest clones hold about 2.2%. With respect to this clonotype: Its antigen is not known.

CDR3 size: 14 residues. Per germline, CDR1 SGHAT and CDR2 FQNNGV. The source material was blood. The chain uses TRBV11-2 and TRBJ2-2; TCRdb picks TRBD2, but there is no DNA to check that call. The TCR originated in a human donor with ulcerative colitis or Crohn's disease, or a healthy co-twin of an affected twin (not recorded which). CDR3 in amino acids: CATSSGRADGELFF.